The 9 T cell receptor beta chains presented below share a single source sample, sequenced in a study of blood T cells in healthy people across ages. A sample-barcoded 5' primer and a J-beta primer mix were used in a second PCR of about 7 to 12 cycles. MiXCR, run by TCRdb on the 5' RACE reads, gives a single entry per CDR3 protein. Here the sample spans 1.4 million or so distinct CDR3 sequences, approximately 43% being singletons. Sequencing was carried out using blood. These receptor sequences come from a woman under 30 in good health.

The gene calls are TRBV18 and TRBJ1-5, with 7 bases aligning to TRBD1. The CDR3 loop spans 16 amino acids. The V gene end was trimmed by 1 base and the J gene end by 4 bases; junction bases not matched to a gene: 7. Germline assignment: CDR1 KGHSH and CDR2 LQKENI. This chain's CDR3 is CASSPLAGGGNQPQHF. The DNA of the CDR3 is TGTGCCAGCTCACCACTGGCAGGGGGAGGTAATCAGCCCCAGCATTTT.

The J gene is TRBJ2-5, the V gene TRBV27; 9 bases match TRBD1. The last part of the DNA fits TRBJ2-7 better; the J call may be wrong. The CDR3 has 15 amino acids. Germline V lookup: CDR1 MNHEY, CDR2 SMNVEV (reference sequence). In DNA, the CDR3 is TGTGCCAGCAGTAGAACCGGGACAGGGATCTACGAGCAGTACTTC. Its translation: CASSRTGTGIYEQYF.

The chain links TRBV12-3 or TRBV12-4 to TRBJ2-3; D gene unclear. CDR3 length: 14 residues. Trimming removed 3 bases at V and 8 bases at J, with 15 bases between. This CDR3 reads CASSFGHLVGTQYF. The CDR3 bases are TGTGCCAGCAGTTTCGGGCATCTTGTGGGTACGCAGTATTTT.

CDR3 bases: TGTGCCAGCAGCCCGAGACTAGCGGGAGAGTACAATGAGCAGTTCTTC. This gives the protein CASSPRLAGEYNEQFF. The genes are TRBV28 and TRBJ2-1; 12 bases match TRBD2. The V gene's germline CDR1 is MDHEN and CDR2 SYDVKM. The CDR3 is 16 residues long. With 6 bases clipped from V and 4 bases from J, the junction kept 7 bases outside the gene matches.

The V call is TRBV18, the J call TRBJ1-2; tentative D call: TRBD1 (6 bases). Trimming took 6 bases from V and 3 from J, leaving 11 bases between them. The CDR3 consists of 13 residues. Germline CDR1 is KGHSH and CDR2 is LQKENI. The CDR3 loop reads CASSSGEHYGYTF. CDR3 bases: TGTGCCAGCTCGTCAGGGGAGCACTATGGCTACACCTTC.

This clonotype has just one count. The chain couples TRBV4-1 to TRBJ1-5; 7 bases fit TRBD1. Germline loops: CDR1 MGHRA, CDR2 YSYEKL. The CDR3 covers 14 residues. V lost 4 bases and J lost 6; bases outside the gene matches: 6. In DNA, the CDR3 is TGCGCCAGCAGCCCCGACAGGGTTATTCAGCCCCAGCATTTT. This codes for CASSPDRVIQPQHF.

The chain employs TRBV20-1 and TRBJ2-3; perhaps TRBD1 as D (5 bases). Trimming removed 0 bases at V and 0 bases at J, with 13 bases between. The CDR3 has 16 amino acids. Germline CDR1 is DFQATT and CDR2 is SNEGSKA (reference sequence). DNA of the CDR3: TGCAGTGCTAGAGACCGACAGAAGGCTAGCACAGATACGCAGTATTTT. The encoded protein is CSARDRQKASTDTQYF.

V gene TRBV6-5 combines with J gene TRBJ2-3; 7 nucleotides agree with TRBD1. Germline CDR1 and CDR2: MNHEY and SVGAGI. The J segment lost 4 bases and the V segment lost 6 bases, leaving 7 bases of the junction unmatched. The CDR3 has 14 amino acids. The CDR3 loop reads CASRDDRVSDTQYF. CDR3 DNA: TGTGCCAGCAGAGACGACAGGGTGTCAGATACGCAGTATTTT.

This clonotype was seen a handful of times. The chain recombines TRBV4-1 with TRBJ2-7; 7 bases fit TRBD2. The ends lost 0 bases at V and 0 bases at J; junction bases unmatched: 5. The CDR3 loop spans 16 amino acids. Per germline, CDR1 MGHRA and CDR2 YSYEKL. The chain's CDR3 is CASSQEHRGSSYEQYF. CDR3 coding DNA: TGCGCCAGCAGCCAAGAACATCGCGGGAGCTCCTACGAGCAGTACTTC.